This TCR beta chain was recorded in a study of cytomegalovirus exposure and HLA in healthy donors. Regarding the study as a whole: Both high specificity and high sensitivity reportedly marked the classifier's diagnosis of cytomegalovirus status. Across donors, most TCRs were seen rarely, yet some public ones were widespread. In vitro experiments confirmed that three CMV-associated chains were specific for CMV antigens.

A few counts support this clone. What it recognizes is unknown. The CDR3 is 13 residues long. CDR1 is SEHNR, CDR2 FQNEAQ, per germline (reference sequence). After removal of 5 bases from V and 7 bases from J, the junction contained 5 bases not matched to a gene. Using immunoSEQ multiplex PCR, the repertoire was profiled, and TCRdb retains in-frame clones only, with some absent. The sample lists about 150,000 clones, about 86% seen once, with around 2.1% in the top ten. This receptor was taken from a human donor in good health. The chain has TRBV7-9 and TRBJ1-5; the match to TRBD1 covers 7 bases. Sequencing was performed on PBMCs. This CDR3 reads CASSRQGVQPQHF. CDR3 nucleotide sequence: TGTGCCAGCAGCCGACAGGGAGTACAGCCCCAGCATTTT.